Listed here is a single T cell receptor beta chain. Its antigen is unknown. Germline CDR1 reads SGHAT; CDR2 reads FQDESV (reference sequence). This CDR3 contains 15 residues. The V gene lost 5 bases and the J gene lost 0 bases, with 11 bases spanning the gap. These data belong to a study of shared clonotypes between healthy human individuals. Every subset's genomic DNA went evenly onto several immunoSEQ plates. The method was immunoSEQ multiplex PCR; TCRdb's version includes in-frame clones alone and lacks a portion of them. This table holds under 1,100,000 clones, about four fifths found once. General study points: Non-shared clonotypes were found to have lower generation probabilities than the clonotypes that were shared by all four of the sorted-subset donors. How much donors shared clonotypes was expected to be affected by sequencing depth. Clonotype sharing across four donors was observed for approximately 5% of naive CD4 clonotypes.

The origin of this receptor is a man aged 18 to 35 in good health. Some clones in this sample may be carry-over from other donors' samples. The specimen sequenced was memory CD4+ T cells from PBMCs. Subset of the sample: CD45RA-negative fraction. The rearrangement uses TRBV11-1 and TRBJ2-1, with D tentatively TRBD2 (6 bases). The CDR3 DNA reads TGTGCCAGCAGCCCGCGGAGGGGCTCCTACAATGAGCAGTTCTTC. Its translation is CASSPRRGSYNEQFF.